This T cell receptor beta chain was found in a study of blood T cell repertoires in COVID-19. Study-wide context: Samples came from the United States, Italy and Spain, spanning acute and convalescent COVID-19. The analysed material was cDNA or gDNA that came from T cells, B-cell-depleted T cells, or PBMCs.

Trimming left V 5 bases short and J 4 bases short, with 11 bases between. CDR1 and CDR2 (germline): MDHEN, SYDVKM. The CDR3 spans 13 residues. The Seattle patients, enrolled during active infection, were followed longitudinally. Per the authors' pipeline: The assay estimated nucleated cells by amplifying reference gene primers. Produced via immunoSEQ multiplex PCR; TCRdb's table is partial and in-frame only. The V and J calls and clone size are taken from that table; D and trimming were inferred from the DNA. The data show roughly 120,000 clones, about 90% seen once. The receptor was isolated from a man aged 50-60 years with COVID-19, enrolled during active disease. V is TRBV28 and J is TRBJ2-5; D remains unclear. The sample was peripheral blood. DNA for the CDR3: TGTGCCAGCAGTCTCACTATCCGAGAGACCCAGTACTTC. Its protein product is CASSLTIRETQYF.